This note documents a single T cell receptor beta chain sequence. The participants were between about 18 and 95 years old and came from some 23 US areas. Cohorts were assigned according to the clinical history that participants reported. Before being deemed recovered, Cohort 3 donors had two negative PCRs, clearance, or symptom resolution. The source of the sample is a study of blood T cell repertoires in COVID-19. Method: immunoSEQ multiplex PCR; TCRdb's copy keeps in-frame clones and lacks some. The data hold about 320,000 clones, with over 70% observed a single time. CDR1 and CDR2 (germline): LGHDT, YNNKEL (reference sequence). The CDR3 contains 15 residues. J gave up 1 base and V 6 bases, and 6 bases lay outside the gene matches.

The V gene is TRBV3-1 (or the pseudogene TRBV3-2), the J gene TRBJ2-7; the match to TRBD1 covers 10 bases. The sample comprised PBMCs or T cells enriched from blood (not recorded which). This clonotype was obtained from a man aged 25-45 years who had recovered from COVID-19. The CDR3 nucleotides are TGTGCCAGCAGACGGACAGGGGGACAGTCCTACGAGCAGTACTTC. Its translation: CASRRTGGQSYEQYF.